What follows describes a single T cell receptor (beta chain). Profiled with immunoSEQ multiplex PCR; TCRdb holds only in-frame clones, not every one. Here the sample spans around 70,000 clones, roughly 93% being singletons. This specimen belongs to a study of technical replicates of blood from a few donors. The sequenced sample was T cells isolated from PBMCs. The receptor was derived from a human donor in good health.

CDR3 DNA sequence: TGCAGCGTTGGCCACCGGGGAGGGGAGACCCAGTACTTC. Translated: CSVGHRGGETQYF. This chain uses TRBV29-1 with TRBJ2-5; 7 bases line up with TRBD2. V shed 4 bases, J shed 5 bases, and the junction held 7 bases outside the gene matches. From germline, CDR1 is SQVTM and CDR2 ANQGSEA. This CDR3 has 13 residues.